Listed below are T cell receptor beta chains from one sample, sequenced in a study of T cell responses to AZD1222 COVID-19 vaccine. The data were produced by immunoSEQ multiplex PCR, yet TCRdb's version contains in-frame clones alone and is incomplete. The sample consists of 25,000 to 35,000 clones, 91% of them appearing once. Sequencing was performed on peripheral blood, taken on day 0 of AZD1222 vaccination. Source of these receptors: an adult in good health. Each CDR3 is given with its conserved first and last residue. The order of the fields is clone size, V gene, D gene, J gene, CDR3 DNA, CDR3 protein. A D gene is named only where the DNA matches it firmly. Some rows mark clone size as missing; the rest say once, few, many or name a class of expanded clone.

abundance: .; v_gene: TRBV7-9; d_gene: .; j_gene: TRBJ1-3; CDR3nt: TGTGCCAGCAGCCCGGCGGGGGAAAACACCATATATTTT; CDR3aa: CASSPAGENTIYF
abundance: .; v_gene: TRBV3-1/TRBV3-2; d_gene: TRBD2; j_gene: TRBJ2-3; CDR3nt: TGTGCCAGCAGCCATTTTCTTGAGCGGGGGCCGGGAGATACGCAGTATTTT; CDR3aa: CASSHFLERGPGDTQYF
abundance: .; v_gene: TRBV9; d_gene: .; j_gene: TRBJ1-2; CDR3nt: TGTGCCAGCGGAGAGGGGCCAGGGTCAGTGTGGGGCTACACCTTC; CDR3aa: CASGEGPGSVWGYTF
abundance: .; v_gene: TRBV6-4; d_gene: TRBD2; j_gene: TRBJ2-1; CDR3nt: TGTGCCAGCAGTGACTCAGCTAGCGGGGCCTACAATGAGCAGTTCTTC; CDR3aa: CASSDSASGAYNEQFF
abundance: .; v_gene: TRBV19; d_gene: .; j_gene: TRBJ1-6; CDR3nt: TGTGCCAGTAGTACCCGGGCAGGGAGGAACCCTAATTCACCCCTCCACTTT; CDR3aa: CASSTRAGRNPNSPLHF
abundance: .; v_gene: TRBV19; d_gene: .; j_gene: TRBJ1-4; CDR3nt: TGTGCCAGTAGTACAGGAAGCGGCGAAAAACTGTTTTTT; CDR3aa: CASSTGSGEKLFF
abundance: .; v_gene: TRBV2; d_gene: TRBD1; j_gene: TRBJ1-6; CDR3nt: TGTGCCAGCAGCCAACTAGGGGGCACGGATTCACCCCTCCACTTT; CDR3aa: CASSQLGGTDSPLHF
abundance: .; v_gene: TRBV30; d_gene: .; j_gene: TRBJ1-4; CDR3nt: TGTGCCTGGAGTGTAACAACAACTAATGAAAAACTGTTTTTT; CDR3aa: CAWSVTTTNEKLFF
abundance: .; v_gene: TRBV19; d_gene: .; j_gene: TRBJ2-7; CDR3nt: TGTGCCAGTAGTATTAATAGGGTCGGTGGGAACGAGCAGTACTTC; CDR3aa: CASSINRVGGNEQYF
abundance: .; v_gene: TRBV6-5; d_gene: .; j_gene: TRBJ2-3; CDR3nt: TGTGCCAGCAGGGGGGACAGCACAGATACGCAGTATTTT; CDR3aa: CASRGDSTDTQYF
abundance: .; v_gene: TRBV10-2; d_gene: .; j_gene: TRBJ2-7; CDR3nt: TGCGCCAGCATGGAACTAGCACACGAGCAGTACTTC; CDR3aa: CASMELAHEQYF
abundance: .; v_gene: TRBV7-2; d_gene: TRBD1; j_gene: TRBJ1-2; CDR3nt: TGTGCCAGCAGCACGGCGGGACAGGGGGCGAGCGGCTACACCTTC; CDR3aa: CASSTAGQGASGYTF
abundance: .; v_gene: TRBV2; d_gene: .; j_gene: TRBJ1-5; CDR3nt: TGTGCCAGCAGTGGATCGGGGGTCTATAGCAATCAGCCCCAGCATTTT; CDR3aa: CASSGSGVYSNQPQHF
abundance: .; v_gene: TRBV30; d_gene: .; j_gene: TRBJ1-3; CDR3nt: TGTGCCTGGAGTGAGTCGCGGACTGGAAACACCATATATTTT; CDR3aa: CAWSESRTGNTIYF
abundance: few; v_gene: TRBV29-1; d_gene: TRBD1; j_gene: TRBJ1-1; CDR3nt: TGCAGCGGAAACGGGGACAGCACTGAAGCTTTCTTT; CDR3aa: CSGNGDSTEAFF
abundance: .; v_gene: TRBV11-2; d_gene: TRBD2; j_gene: TRBJ2-1; CDR3nt: TGTGCCAGCAGCTTCGGCCGGGAGGTTCCCTACAATGAGCAGTTCTTC; CDR3aa: CASSFGREVPYNEQFF
abundance: .; v_gene: TRBV11-2; d_gene: .; j_gene: TRBJ1-2; CDR3nt: TGTGCCAGCAGCCGAACTACAGGCGACTATGGCTACACCTTC; CDR3aa: CASSRTTGDYGYTF
abundance: .; v_gene: TRBV28; d_gene: TRBD1; j_gene: TRBJ2-6; CDR3nt: TGTGCCAGCAGCGCCCCGGGACAGTTCCTCTCTGGGGCCAACGTCCTGACTTTC; CDR3aa: CASSAPGQFLSGANVLTF
abundance: .; v_gene: TRBV19; d_gene: TRBD2; j_gene: TRBJ2-6; CDR3nt: TGTGCCAGTAGTACCGGGACTAGCGGGGGGCATGTTGGGGCCAACGTCCTGACTTTC; CDR3aa: CASSTGTSGGHVGANVLTF
abundance: .; v_gene: TRBV24-1; d_gene: TRBD2; j_gene: TRBJ2-3; CDR3nt: TGTGCCACCAGTGACCGACTAGCGGGGGGCACAGATACGCAGTATTTT; CDR3aa: CATSDRLAGGTDTQYF
abundance: once; v_gene: TRBV5-5; d_gene: .; j_gene: TRBJ1-1; CDR3nt: TGTGCCAGCACCGAGACAGTCCCCAACACTGAAGCTTTCTTT; CDR3aa: CASTETVPNTEAFF
abundance: .; v_gene: TRBV27; d_gene: TRBD1; j_gene: TRBJ1-4; CDR3nt: TGTGCCAGCAGTCTCCGGACAGGGTTCAGTGAAAAACTGTTTTTT; CDR3aa: CASSLRTGFSEKLFF
abundance: once; v_gene: TRBV19; d_gene: .; j_gene: TRBJ2-7; CDR3nt: TGTGCCAGTAGTATATTAAACAGGGCAAGCGAGCAGTACTTC; CDR3aa: CASSILNRASEQYF
abundance: .; v_gene: TRBV2; d_gene: .; j_gene: TRBJ1-2; CDR3nt: TGTGCCAGCAGTGAAGGCCCGGGACTTGGCTACACCTTC; CDR3aa: CASSEGPGLGYTF
abundance: .; v_gene: TRBV10-3; d_gene: .; j_gene: TRBJ1-2; CDR3nt: TGTGCCACCCAGACAGGACCAGACTATGGCTACACCTTC; CDR3aa: CATQTGPDYGYTF
abundance: .; v_gene: TRBV2; d_gene: TRBD2; j_gene: TRBJ2-7; CDR3nt: TGTGCCAGCAGTGAAATGCTAGCGGGGGGGCCCGGGAGGTACGAGCAGTACTTC; CDR3aa: CASSEMLAGGPGRYEQYF
abundance: .; v_gene: TRBV13; d_gene: TRBD1; j_gene: TRBJ2-5; CDR3nt: TGTGCCAGCAGCTTAGGGGTACCGGGACAGGGGGTCGGGGAGACCCAGTACTTC; CDR3aa: CASSLGVPGQGVGETQYF
abundance: .; v_gene: TRBV7-9; d_gene: TRBD1; j_gene: TRBJ1-4; CDR3nt: TGTGCCAGCAGCACCGGACAGGGAAGCCCTAATGAAAAACTGTTTTTT; CDR3aa: CASSTGQGSPNEKLFF
abundance: .; v_gene: TRBV12-5; d_gene: .; j_gene: TRBJ2-3; CDR3nt: TGTGCTAGTGGGGGGGCGTTTACAGATACGCAGTATTTT; CDR3aa: CASGGAFTDTQYF
abundance: .; v_gene: TRBV11-2; d_gene: .; j_gene: TRBJ2-3; CDR3nt: TGTGCCAGCAGCTTAACGGCCACAGATACGCAGTATTTT; CDR3aa: CASSLTATDTQYF
abundance: .; v_gene: TRBV4-2; d_gene: .; j_gene: TRBJ1-2; CDR3nt: TGTGCCAGCAGCCAAGTCCGGACAGTTAACTATGGCTACACCTTC; CDR3aa: CASSQVRTVNYGYTF
abundance: .; v_gene: TRBV2; d_gene: TRBD2; j_gene: TRBJ2-1; CDR3nt: TGTGCCAGCCCCTCGGCAGCGGGAAATGAGCAGTTCTTC; CDR3aa: CASPSAAGNEQFF
abundance: once; v_gene: TRBV5-3; d_gene: TRBD1; j_gene: TRBJ2-1; CDR3nt: TGTGCCAGAAGGATCCTGGGCACAGGGGGTCACCATGAGCAGTTCTTC; CDR3aa: CARRILGTGGHHEQFF
abundance: .; v_gene: TRBV6-6; d_gene: .; j_gene: TRBJ1-5; CDR3nt: TGTGCCAGCAGCGCCCTTACGGGAGGTACCCAGCATTTT; CDR3aa: CASSALTGGTQHF
abundance: once; v_gene: TRBV4-1; d_gene: .; j_gene: TRBJ1-1; CDR3nt: TGCGCCAGCAGCCAAGACCCTTCTTTTGAAGCTTTCTTT; CDR3aa: CASSQDPSFEAFF
abundance: once; v_gene: TRBV5-5; d_gene: .; j_gene: TRBJ2-3; CDR3nt: TGTGCCAGCAGCTTGGACTCAGGGTTCCCAGATACGCAGTATTTT; CDR3aa: CASSLDSGFPDTQYF
abundance: .; v_gene: TRBV5-1; d_gene: TRBD2; j_gene: TRBJ2-2; CDR3nt: TGCGCCAGTGGGAGCGGGGGGAACCCCGGGGAGCTGTTTTTT; CDR3aa: CASGSGGNPGELFF
abundance: once; v_gene: TRBV7-2; d_gene: .; j_gene: TRBJ2-5; CDR3nt: TGTGCCAGCAGCTTAGCGGGTTCCACTGAGTACTTC; CDR3aa: CASSLAGSTEYF
abundance: .; v_gene: TRBV9; d_gene: TRBD1; j_gene: TRBJ1-1; CDR3nt: TGTGCCAGCGATCGAAGGGGGCTGGGGAACACTGAAGCTTTCTTT; CDR3aa: CASDRRGLGNTEAFF
abundance: .; v_gene: TRBV24-1; d_gene: .; j_gene: TRBJ2-2; CDR3nt: TGTGCCACCAGTGATTCGACCCGGCACACCGGGGAGCTGTTTTTT; CDR3aa: CATSDSTRHTGELFF
abundance: once; v_gene: TRBV6-5; d_gene: .; j_gene: TRBJ1-5; CDR3nt: TGTGCCAGTCGGCAGGCAGGGTCGAATCAGCCCCAGCATTTT; CDR3aa: CASRQAGSNQPQHF
abundance: .; v_gene: TRBV15; d_gene: .; j_gene: TRBJ1-4; CDR3nt: TGTGCCACCAGCAGAGCAGGAAGCGCAACTAATGAAAAACTGTTTTTT; CDR3aa: CATSRAGSATNEKLFF
abundance: .; v_gene: TRBV6-1; d_gene: .; j_gene: TRBJ1-2; CDR3nt: TGTGCCAGCAGTGAAGTGAGTAGCTACACCTTC; CDR3aa: CASSEVSSYTF
abundance: .; v_gene: TRBV27; d_gene: .; j_gene: TRBJ2-1; CDR3nt: TGTGCCAGCACCAGCGGTTCGTACAATGAGCAGTTCTTC; CDR3aa: CASTSGSYNEQFF
abundance: .; v_gene: TRBV19; d_gene: .; j_gene: TRBJ1-2; CDR3nt: TGTGCCAGTAGTATATCCGTCTATGGCTACACCTTC; CDR3aa: CASSISVYGYTF
abundance: .; v_gene: TRBV9; d_gene: .; j_gene: TRBJ1-3; CDR3nt: TGTGCCAGCAGCGTAGGAGTGGTAGGCTCTGGAAACACCATATATTTT; CDR3aa: CASSVGVVGSGNTIYF
abundance: .; v_gene: TRBV6-5; d_gene: .; j_gene: TRBJ2-7; CDR3nt: TGTGCCAGCCGAGCCCCCACCTACGAGCAGTACTTC; CDR3aa: CASRAPTYEQYF
abundance: .; v_gene: TRBV9; d_gene: TRBD2; j_gene: TRBJ2-1; CDR3nt: TGTGCCAGCAGCGGCTTCGGGCGGGGGGTGGATTACAATGAGCAGTTCTTC; CDR3aa: CASSGFGRGVDYNEQFF
abundance: once; v_gene: TRBV5-1; d_gene: TRBD1; j_gene: TRBJ1-2; CDR3nt: TGCGCCAGCGGACCCGGACAGGGCGATGGCTACACCTTC; CDR3aa: CASGPGQGDGYTF
abundance: once; v_gene: TRBV5-6; d_gene: .; j_gene: TRBJ1-6; CDR3nt: TGTGCCAGCAGCTTGAGACAGATCTATAATTCACCCCTCCACTTT; CDR3aa: CASSLRQIYNSPLHF
abundance: .; v_gene: TRBV7-2; d_gene: .; j_gene: TRBJ1-2; CDR3nt: TGTGCCAGCAGCCGACAGGACTATGGCTACACCTTC; CDR3aa: CASSRQDYGYTF
abundance: large; v_gene: TRBV27; d_gene: TRBD1; j_gene: TRBJ1-2; CDR3nt: TGTGCCAGCAGTTTATGGGGCAGGGGGTCAGGTGGCTACACCTTC; CDR3aa: CASSLWGRGSGGYTF
abundance: once; v_gene: TRBV9; d_gene: TRBD2; j_gene: TRBJ2-4; CDR3nt: TGTGCCAGCAGCCCGGGGGGAAACATTCAGTACTTC; CDR3aa: CASSPGGNIQYF
abundance: .; v_gene: TRBV6-5; d_gene: TRBD1; j_gene: TRBJ1-4; CDR3nt: TGTGCCAGCAGTCCTACAGGGGGACCTAATGAAAAACTGTTTTTT; CDR3aa: CASSPTGGPNEKLFF
abundance: once; v_gene: TRBV19; d_gene: .; j_gene: TRBJ1-6; CDR3nt: TGTGCCAGTAGCCCTGCAGGGTACAGGGACGGTTGGTCGCCTTATAATTCACCCCTCCACTTT; CDR3aa: CASSPAGYRDGWSPYNSPLHF
abundance: .; v_gene: TRBV4-3; d_gene: .; j_gene: TRBJ2-3; CDR3nt: TGCGCCAGCAGCCAGTCGACTAGCACAGATACGCAGTATTTT; CDR3aa: CASSQSTSTDTQYF
abundance: .; v_gene: TRBV7-2; d_gene: .; j_gene: TRBJ1-2; CDR3nt: TGTGCCAGCAGCTTAGTCACCTATGGCTACACCTTC; CDR3aa: CASSLVTYGYTF
abundance: once; v_gene: TRBV6-5; d_gene: .; j_gene: TRBJ2-7; CDR3nt: TGTGCCAGCAGTTACGGCGGATCCTACGAGCAGTACTTC; CDR3aa: CASSYGGSYEQYF
abundance: once; v_gene: TRBV5-4; d_gene: .; j_gene: TRBJ1-1; CDR3nt: TGTGCCAGCAGCCGAGCGGACAGTAAGAACACTGAAGCTTTCTTT; CDR3aa: CASSRADSKNTEAFF
abundance: .; v_gene: TRBV30; d_gene: TRBD1; j_gene: TRBJ1-1; CDR3nt: TGTGCCTGGACAGGGGGTTACACTGAAGCTTTCTTT; CDR3aa: CAWTGGYTEAFF